A single T cell receptor (beta chain) is shown here with its context. TCRdb keeps only in-frame clones here, not all; method: immunoSEQ multiplex PCR. The sample lists 130,000 to 150,000 clones, more than 80% occurring once. The record originates from a study of blood T cell repertoires in COVID-19. The CDR3 totals 15 residues. Per the germline V gene, CDR1 is LNHDA and CDR2 is SQIVND (reference sequence). The V gene lost 10 bases and the J gene lost 5 bases, with 18 bases spanning the gap. This receptor was taken from a human donor with acute or convalescent COVID-19. The donor label of this sample is uncertain. The sequenced material came from peripheral blood. V gene TRBV19 combines with J gene TRBJ1-6; a weak D match, TRBD1 (6 bases). The CDR3 sequence is CAIGTLGTNNSPLHF. The CDR3 coding sequence is TGTGCCATCGGGACACTCGGGACGAATAATTCACCCCTCCACTTT.